This T cell receptor beta chain was captured by sequencing in a study of T cell clones after liver transplantation. Per germline, CDR1 SGHVS and CDR2 FNYEAQ. This CDR3 has 15 residues. On this clone: Its target is unknown. The junction departs from the called germline gene at one end, perhaps through a read error.

Clones were sequenced by immunoSEQ multiplex PCR, and TCRdb holds only the in-frame ones, with some missing. Of approximately 19,000 clones in the sample, over 75% were seen once. Study-level points and caveats: Post-transplant time points were not standardized, so conclusions are preliminary.

This TCR derives from a human patient who received a liver transplant. Some T cells may have come from the graft donor. V gene TRBV7-6 combines with J gene TRBJ1-1, with a weak D call TRBD1 (6 bases). Material: CD8+ T cells from blood, obtained less than 50 months after liver transplant. The CDR3 nucleotides read TGTGCCAGCACCTTAGGGGGGGACATGAACACTGAAGCTTTCTTT. Its protein is CASTLGGDMNTEAFF.